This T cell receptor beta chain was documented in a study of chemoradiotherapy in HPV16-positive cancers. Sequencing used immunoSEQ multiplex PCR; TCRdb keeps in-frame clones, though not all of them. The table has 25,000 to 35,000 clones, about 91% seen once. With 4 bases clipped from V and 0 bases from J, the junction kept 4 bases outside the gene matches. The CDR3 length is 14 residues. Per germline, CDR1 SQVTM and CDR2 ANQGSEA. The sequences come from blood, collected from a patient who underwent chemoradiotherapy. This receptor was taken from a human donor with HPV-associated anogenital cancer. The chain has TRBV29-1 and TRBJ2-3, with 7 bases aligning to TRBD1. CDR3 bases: TGCAGCGTTGGGGGACAGCTTAGCACAGATACGCAGTATTTT. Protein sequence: CSVGGQLSTDTQYF.